Listed below are T cell receptor beta chains from one sample, sequenced in a study of T cell clones after liver transplantation. Sequencing used immunoSEQ multiplex PCR; TCRdb keeps in-frame clones, though not all of them. The top ten clones hold 30% to 40% of a sample with more than 10,000 clones, roughly 74% of them seen once. This sample comprised CD8+ T cells from blood, obtained at the 22-month timepoint. The receptors originated from a human patient who received a liver transplant. These T cells may partly come from the graft donor. Each CDR3 is given with its conserved first and last residue. A D gene is named only where the DNA matches it firmly. Clone size appears in some rows only: once, few, many, or a class for an expanded clone.

CDR3: CASQQSPYEQYF
DNA: TGTGCCAGCCAACAAAGCCCCTACGAGCAGTACTTC
V: TRBV27
D: .
size: .
J: TRBJ2-7

CDR3: CASSPRTDGNSPLHF
DNA: TGTGCCAGCAGCCCTAGGACCGACGGCAATTCACCCCTCCACTTT
V: TRBV5-4
D: .
size: .
J: TRBJ1-6

CDR3: CASSESIADGYTF
DNA: TGTGCCAGCAGTGAATCAATAGCGGACGGCTACACCTTC
V: TRBV2
D: .
size: .
J: TRBJ1-2

CDR3: CATANLRLRTYEQYF
DNA: TGTGCCACCGCAAATCTCCGTCTTCGGACCTACGAGCAGTACTTC
V: TRBV15
D: .
size: once
J: TRBJ2-7

CDR3: CASSYSGGPLSYEQYF
DNA: TGTGCCAGCAGTTACTCCGGGGGTCCCCTCTCCTACGAGCAGTACTTC
V: TRBV6-5
D: .
size: .
J: TRBJ2-7

CDR3: CASSLELRRDTQYF
DNA: TGCGCCAGCAGCTTGGAACTTCGAAGGGATACGCAGTATTTT
V: TRBV5-1
D: .
size: many
J: TRBJ2-3

CDR3: CASSERLVGTSTTSTDTQYF
DNA: TGTGCCAGCAGTGAACGCCTTGTTGGGACTAGCACCACTAGCACAGATACGCAGTATTTT
V: TRBV2
D: TRBD2
size: .
J: TRBJ2-3

CDR3: CASSRTGGSEKLFF
DNA: TGTGCCAGCAGCAGGACAGGGGGGAGTGAAAAACTGTTTTTT
V: TRBV5-4
D: TRBD1
size: .
J: TRBJ1-4

CDR3: CASSQVSGTQETQYF
DNA: TGTGCCAGCAGCCAAGTCTCCGGGACCCAAGAGACCCAGTACTTC
V: TRBV4-2
D: .
size: .
J: TRBJ2-5

CDR3: CASSSLAGTGELFF
DNA: TGTGCCAGCAGTAGCCTAGCGGGGACCGGGGAGCTGTTTTTT
V: TRBV5-6
D: TRBD2
size: .
J: TRBJ2-2

CDR3: CASSPDRGDEKLFF
DNA: TGTGCCAGCAGCCCGGACAGGGGTGATGAAAAACTGTTTTTT
V: TRBV9
D: TRBD1
size: few
J: TRBJ1-4

CDR3: CSVEEDRPYEQYF
DNA: TGCAGCGTTGAGGAGGACAGGCCCTACGAGCAGTACTTC
V: TRBV29-1
D: TRBD1
size: .
J: TRBJ2-7

CDR3: CASSLVGRESYEQYF
DNA: TGCGCCAGCAGCTTGGTGGGACGTGAATCCTACGAGCAGTACTTC
V: TRBV5-1
D: .
size: .
J: TRBJ2-7

CDR3: CASSFSNGELFF
DNA: TGCGCCAGCAGCTTCTCCAACGGGGAGCTGTTTTTT
V: TRBV5-1
D: .
size: .
J: TRBJ2-2

CDR3: CASSGDWMEQFF
DNA: TGTGCCAGCAGCGGGGACTGGATGGAGCAGTTCTTC
V: TRBV7-9
D: .
size: .
J: TRBJ2-1

CDR3: CASSVEHSPYNEQFF
DNA: TGTGCCAGCAGCGTAGAACACAGCCCTTACAATGAGCAGTTCTTC
V: TRBV9
D: .
size: .
J: TRBJ2-1

CDR3: CASSLYGRGDEQYF
DNA: TGTGCCAGCAGTTTATACGGGAGAGGGGACGAGCAGTACTTC
V: TRBV27
D: .
size: .
J: TRBJ2-7

CDR3: CASSLEQVAGGQDNEQFF
DNA: TGTGCCAGCAGCTTGGAACAAGTAGCGGGAGGGCAGGACAATGAGCAGTTCTTC
V: TRBV7-1
D: TRBD2
size: .
J: TRBJ2-1

CDR3: CASSRAEQETQNYGYTF
DNA: TGTGCCAGCAGCAGAGCCGAACAGGAGACACAGAACTATGGCTACACCTTC
V: TRBV21-1
D: .
size: .
J: TRBJ1-2

CDR3: CASSRGGNSPLHF
DNA: TGTGCCAGCAGCAGGGGGGGCAATTCACCCCTCCACTTT
V: TRBV27
D: TRBD1
size: few
J: TRBJ1-6

CDR3: CASSHLGALRELFF
DNA: TGCGCCAGCAGCCACCTCGGAGCACTCAGGGAGCTGTTTTTT
V: TRBV4-1
D: .
size: .
J: TRBJ2-2

CDR3: CASSQGRAEAFF
DNA: TGTGCCAGCAGCCAAGGTCGGGCTGAAGCTTTCTTT
V: TRBV14
D: .
size: .
J: TRBJ1-1

CDR3: CASSGTDYGYTF
DNA: TGTGCCAGCAGCGGGACGGACTATGGCTACACCTTC
V: TRBV5-4
D: .
size: .
J: TRBJ1-2

CDR3: CASSQVGLATNTGELFF
DNA: TGTGCCAGCAGCCAAGTAGGCCTAGCGACGAACACCGGGGAGCTGTTTTTT
V: TRBV4-2
D: .
size: .
J: TRBJ2-2

CDR3: CASSFLRTGDLETQYF
DNA: TGTGCCAGCAGTTTTCTTAGGACAGGGGATTTAGAGACCCAGTACTTC
V: TRBV27
D: TRBD1
size: .
J: TRBJ2-5

CDR3: CAIRKDDRGYTF
DNA: TGTGCCATCAGAAAGGACGATAGGGGCTACACCTTC
V: TRBV10-3
D: .
size: medium-sized
J: TRBJ1-2

CDR3: CASNGGNTGELFF
DNA: TGTGCCAGCAACGGGGGGAACACCGGGGAGCTGTTTTTT
V: TRBV6-5
D: .
size: .
J: TRBJ2-2

CDR3: CASSIDDSYEQYF
DNA: TGTGCCAGTAGTATAGACGACTCCTACGAGCAGTACTTC
V: TRBV19
D: .
size: few
J: TRBJ2-7

CDR3: CASSELTGGLRSGELFF
DNA: TGTGCCAGCAGCGAATTGACGGGGGGTCTAAGATCCGGGGAGCTGTTTTTT
V: TRBV5-4
D: TRBD2
size: .
J: TRBJ2-2

CDR3: CASSLGTENTGELFF
DNA: TGTGCCAGCAGCTTAGGGACAGAGAACACCGGGGAGCTGTTTTTT
V: TRBV7-9
D: .
size: .
J: TRBJ2-2

CDR3: CAGPRTANTEAFF
DNA: TGTGCCGGACCTCGGACCGCGAACACTGAAGCTTTCTTT
V: TRBV2
D: .
size: .
J: TRBJ1-1

CDR3: CASSPTSSPSYEQYF
DNA: TGTGCCAGTAGTCCGACTAGCTCTCCCTCCTACGAGCAGTACTTC
V: TRBV19
D: TRBD2
size: .
J: TRBJ2-7

CDR3: CASSIMGNYEQYF
DNA: TGTGCCAGTAGTATAATGGGAAACTACGAGCAGTACTTC
V: TRBV19
D: .
size: few
J: TRBJ2-7

CDR3: CASSLWPIYEQYF
DNA: TGCGCCAGCAGCTTGTGGCCGATCTACGAGCAGTACTTC
V: TRBV5-1
D: .
size: .
J: TRBJ2-7

CDR3: CASSQGTSGGVDGEQYF
DNA: TGTGCCAGCAGCCAGGGGACTAGCGGGGGGGTCGACGGCGAGCAGTACTTC
V: TRBV4-2
D: TRBD2
size: .
J: TRBJ2-7

CDR3: CASSQDPGRNRRGDEQYF
DNA: TGCGCCAGCAGCCAAGATCCCGGTCGCAACAGGCGTGGGGACGAGCAGTACTTC
V: TRBV4-3
D: .
size: .
J: TRBJ2-7

CDR3: CSVEVDRGSEAFF
DNA: TGCAGCGTTGAAGTGGACAGGGGATCTGAAGCTTTCTTT
V: TRBV29-1
D: TRBD1
size: .
J: TRBJ1-1

CDR3: CASSLGQGDTKTQYF
DNA: TGTGCCAGCAGTTTAGGGCAGGGTGATACTAAGACCCAGTACTTC
V: TRBV28
D: .
size: .
J: TRBJ2-5

CDR3: CASSLIGGAGTQYF
DNA: TGTGCCAGCAGTTTAATCGGGGGGGCAGGGACCCAGTACTTC
V: TRBV28
D: TRBD2
size: .
J: TRBJ2-5

CDR3: CASSNDREAIPLHF
DNA: TGTGCCAGCAGCAACGACAGGGAGGCCATACCCCTCCACTTT
V: TRBV21-1
D: .
size: .
J: TRBJ1-6

CDR3: CASSQEGGPFHPQYF
DNA: TGCGCCAGCAGCCAAGAAGGCGGACCCTTCCATCCGCAGTACTTC
V: TRBV4-3
D: .
size: .
J: TRBJ2-7

CDR3: CASSLRDRGISHEQYF
DNA: TGTGCCAGCAGCCTTCGGGACAGGGGGATAAGCCACGAGCAGTACTTC
V: TRBV14
D: TRBD1
size: .
J: TRBJ2-7

CDR3: CASSLRVTNEKLFF
DNA: TGCGCCAGCAGCCTCCGGGTGACTAATGAAAAACTGTTTTTT
V: TRBV4-1
D: .
size: few
J: TRBJ1-4

CDR3: CATSREALRSNQPQHF
DNA: TGTGCCACCAGCAGGGAAGCCTTACGAAGCAATCAGCCCCAGCATTTT
V: TRBV15
D: .
size: .
J: TRBJ1-5

CDR3: CASSFFSGTSNWDTQYF
DNA: TGTGCCAGCAGCTTTTTCTCCGGGACTAGCAATTGGGATACGCAGTATTTT
V: TRBV7-3
D: TRBD2
size: few
J: TRBJ2-3

CDR3: CASSFFPGSINVEQFF
DNA: TGTGCCAGCAGTTTCTTTCCAGGGTCGATTAACGTTGAGCAGTTCTTC
V: TRBV27
D: .
size: .
J: TRBJ2-1

CDR3: CASGTSNQPQHF
DNA: TGTGCTAGTGGTACCTCAAACCAGCCCCAGCATTTT
V: TRBV12-5
D: .
size: .
J: TRBJ1-5

CDR3: CASRPPTSREQFF
DNA: TGTGCCAGCAGACCGCCAACAAGTAGGGAGCAGTTCTTC
V: TRBV28
D: .
size: .
J: TRBJ2-1

CDR3: CASSTSTGDTYEQYF
DNA: TGTGCCAGTAGTACATCAACAGGGGACACCTACGAGCAGTACTTC
V: TRBV19
D: TRBD1
size: .
J: TRBJ2-7

CDR3: CAIRAGTAIYEQYF
DNA: TGTGCCATCAGAGCCGGGACAGCAATCTACGAGCAGTACTTC
V: TRBV10-3
D: TRBD1
size: medium-sized
J: TRBJ2-7

CDR3: CASSTGQRNEQFF
DNA: TGTGCCAGCAGCACGGGACAGCGCAATGAGCAGTTCTTC
V: TRBV13
D: TRBD1
size: few
J: TRBJ2-1

CDR3: CASSSSGTGNEQFF
DNA: TGTGCCAGCAGCTCATCCGGGACAGGAAATGAGCAGTTCTTC
V: TRBV7-1
D: TRBD1
size: .
J: TRBJ2-1

CDR3: CASGFFPGQGVNTEAFF
DNA: TGTGCTAGTGGTTTCTTTCCCGGACAGGGGGTAAACACTGAAGCTTTCTTT
V: TRBV12-5
D: TRBD1
size: .
J: TRBJ1-1